Reported below is one T cell receptor (beta chain). The data were obtained in a study of blood T cell repertoires in COVID-19. Overall study: Whether acute or convalescent, the COVID-19 samples came from the United States, Italy and Spain. PBMCs, B-cell-depleted T cells, or T cells provided the cDNA or gDNA that made up the material.

In the original workflow: Using reference gene primer amplification, nucleated cell counts were estimated. Some clones are missing from TCRdb's copy, which holds only in-frame ones; the method was immunoSEQ multiplex PCR. V, J and clone size were drawn from that table, and D and trimming were deduced from the DNA. The repertoire holds 100,000 to 150,000 clones, with around 70% as singletons. The Seattle patients, enrolled during active infection, were followed longitudinally. CDR3 length: 14 amino acids. From germline, CDR1 is SGHAT and CDR2 FQNNGV. With 5 bases removed from V and 2 bases from J, the gap between germline ends came to 11 bases.

Sequences were obtained from peripheral blood. J is TRBJ2-3 and V is TRBV11-2; D is possibly TRBD1 (5 bases). This clonotype was sampled from an elderly man with COVID-19, enrolled during active disease. The CDR3 DNA follows: TGTGCCAGCAGCCACAGGAATCCCACAGATACGCAGTATTTT. This codes for CASSHRNPTDTQYF.